This paragraph covers one T cell receptor beta chain sequence. Trimming left V 3 bases short and J 4 bases short, with 19 bases between. Germline V lookup: CDR1 LNHDA, CDR2 SQIVND (reference sequence). The length of the CDR3 is 17 residues. Here immunoSEQ multiplex PCR was the method, and the copy in TCRdb shows in-frame clones only, minus some. The sample includes hundreds of thousands of clones, around 85% of them seen just once. These data come from a study of blood T cell repertoires in COVID-19. J is TRBJ2-1 and V is TRBV19; D is undetermined. The source material was PBMCs or T cells enriched from blood (not recorded which). The receptor's source is a woman aged 40 to 50 who had recovered from COVID-19. The CDR3 DNA sequence: TGTGCCAGTAGTATCCAGCCCCGAACTACATATTACAATGAGCAGTTCTTC. It codes for CASSIQPRTTYYNEQFF.